This is a list of T cell receptor beta chains from one sample in a study of type 1 regulatory T cells. No antigen is known for these receptors. From the reads, TCRdb called clonotypes with MiXCR, one entry per CDR3 protein. The sample shows about 69,000 distinct CDR3 sequences, about 20% of them seen only once. The sequenced sample consisted of cultured type 1 regulatory T (Tr1) cells, either the whole culture or a sorted fraction (not recorded which). The receptor set was obtained from a human donor in good health. CDR3s include the opening cysteine and the closing phenylalanine or tryptophan.

V gene: TRBV5-1
CDR3 protein: CASKGQENTGELFF

V gene: TRBV20-1
CDR3 protein: CSAPHPHTGELFF

V gene: TRBV7-2
CDR3 protein: CASSPGGANTEAFF

V gene: TRBV20-1
CDR3 protein: CSARAGVQGRGEQFF

V gene: TRBV7-2
CDR3 protein: CASSPGGTSGTGEQFF

V gene: TRBV6-5
CDR3 protein: CASSRRLIAGGGNEQFF

V gene: TRBV5-1
CDR3 protein: CASGNLRQGNRNGYTF

V gene: TRBV29-1
CDR3 protein: CSVEAFSGNTIYF

V gene: TRBV6-2/TRBV6-3
CDR3 protein: CASSLSSPTYEQYF

V gene: TRBV6-1
CDR3 protein: CASSYGSNQPQHF

V gene: TRBV6-5
CDR3 protein: CASSSQGKPQHF

V gene: TRBV5-1
CDR3 protein: CASSPSQQETQYF

V gene: TRBV5-1
CDR3 protein: CASKIAGGGGNERFF

V gene: TRBV15
CDR3 protein: CATSRLKTGELFF

V gene: TRBV10-3
CDR3 protein: CAISETSQETQYF

V gene: TRBV7-3
CDR3 protein: CASSLMQVQNTGELFF

V gene: TRBV15
CDR3 protein: CATSRDLGFTEAFF

V gene: TRBV5-5
CDR3 protein: CASSGESRNYGYTF

V gene: TRBV29-1
CDR3 protein: CSVEVTSGNTIYF

V gene: TRBV20-1
CDR3 protein: CSAFQGASQPQHF

V gene: TRBV20-1
CDR3 protein: CSAPSDRGNTQYF

V gene: TRBV11-3
CDR3 protein: CASSLSGPYNEQFF

V gene: TRBV7-9
CDR3 protein: CASSLYQGLDTEAFF

V gene: TRBV12-3/TRBV12-4
CDR3 protein: CASSGTSKNQPQHF

V gene: TRBV12-3/TRBV12-4
CDR3 protein: CASSLAPAGQFF

V gene: TRBV12-3/TRBV12-4
CDR3 protein: CASTKKVNSNQPQHF

V gene: TRBV5-6
CDR3 protein: CASSRAGGYTF

V gene: TRBV20-1
CDR3 protein: CSAHRQATSQNTEAFF

V gene: TRBV18
CDR3 protein: CASSSTENSPLHF

V gene: TRBV18
CDR3 protein: CASSPPGNQPQHF

V gene: TRBV12-3/TRBV12-4
CDR3 protein: CASSSAGEQYF

V gene: TRBV5-5
CDR3 protein: CASSFAIDEQFF

V gene: TRBV7-3
CDR3 protein: CASSISGSYNEQFF

V gene: TRBV29-1
CDR3 protein: CSFSGLAREQYF

V gene: TRBV7-2
CDR3 protein: CASSHRDTPRETQYF

V gene: TRBV30
CDR3 protein: CAWRGQGSSYEQYF

V gene: TRBV28
CDR3 protein: CASRTTDRDTEAFF

V gene: TRBV27
CDR3 protein: CASSPRGGLGGFF

V gene: TRBV5-1
CDR3 protein: CASSLRSTGAYNEQFF

V gene: TRBV5-1
CDR3 protein: CASSLALAGGPGITDTQYF

V gene: TRBV7-2
CDR3 protein: CASSPRGGGNQPQHF

V gene: TRBV3-1
CDR3 protein: CASSLRGQDYEQYF

V gene: TRBV9
CDR3 protein: CASSASTSGLEQYF

V gene: TRBV5-1
CDR3 protein: CASRGGNEQFF

V gene: TRBV20-1
CDR3 protein: CSARDHVIQYF

V gene: TRBV5-1
CDR3 protein: CASSFRLPWADTQYF

V gene: TRBV2
CDR3 protein: CASRPRENTDTQYF

V gene: TRBV18
CDR3 protein: CASSPGAGWAYEQYF

V gene: TRBV5-1
CDR3 protein: CASSLGGGVSTGELFF

V gene: TRBV20-1
CDR3 protein: CSAPRDRADIQYF

V gene: TRBV29-1
CDR3 protein: CSVTRAGDTEAFF